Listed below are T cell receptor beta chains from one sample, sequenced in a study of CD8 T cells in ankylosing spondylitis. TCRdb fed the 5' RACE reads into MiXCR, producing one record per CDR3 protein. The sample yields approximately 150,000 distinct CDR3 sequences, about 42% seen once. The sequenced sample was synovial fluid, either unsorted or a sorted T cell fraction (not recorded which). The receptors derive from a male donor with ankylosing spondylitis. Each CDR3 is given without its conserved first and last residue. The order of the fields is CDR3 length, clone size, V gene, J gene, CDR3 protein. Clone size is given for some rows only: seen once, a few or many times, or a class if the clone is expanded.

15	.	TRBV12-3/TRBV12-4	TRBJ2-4	ASSLRVAGAPKNIQY
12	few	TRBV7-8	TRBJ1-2	ASSPRTGGHGYT
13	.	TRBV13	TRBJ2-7	ASSLGDSNSYEQY
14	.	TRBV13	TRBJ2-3	ASSLVGQGSTDTQY
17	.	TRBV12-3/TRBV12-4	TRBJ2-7	ARSLRGQDRLAGAVEQY
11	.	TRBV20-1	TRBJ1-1	RAKGVKDTEAF
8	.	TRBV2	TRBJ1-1	ASSAEQAF
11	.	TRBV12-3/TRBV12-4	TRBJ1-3	ATLPGAGNTIY
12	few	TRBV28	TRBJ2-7	ASSSPPVLYEQY
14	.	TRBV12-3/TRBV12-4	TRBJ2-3	ASSWKRAWGTDTQY
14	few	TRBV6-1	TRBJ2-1	ASGVLIRDRGSGRF
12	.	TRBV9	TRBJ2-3	ASSTDGSTDTQY
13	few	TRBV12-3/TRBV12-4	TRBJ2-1	ASSRQGETYNEQF
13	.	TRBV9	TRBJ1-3	ASSVGVGAGNTIY
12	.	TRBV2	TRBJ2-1	ASSEGTRSNEQF
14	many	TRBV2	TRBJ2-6	ASSEAGGSGANVLT
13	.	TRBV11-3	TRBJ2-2	ASERRTANTGELF
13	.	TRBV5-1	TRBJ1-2	ASGPGQGIYYGYT
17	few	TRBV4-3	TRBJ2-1	ASSRLGVGSGRMGDEQF
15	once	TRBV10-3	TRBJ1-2	AISDPPRIRVWYGYT
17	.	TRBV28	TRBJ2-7	ASSLGYFLTGTPTYEQY
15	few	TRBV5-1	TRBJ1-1	ASSDRDRGLLGTEAF
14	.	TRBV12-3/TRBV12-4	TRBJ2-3	ASSLGPGPGTDTQY
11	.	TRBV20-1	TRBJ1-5	SARDRGNQPQH
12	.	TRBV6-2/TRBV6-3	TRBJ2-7	ASSWTGFSYEQY
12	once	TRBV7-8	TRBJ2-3	ASSLSGQTDTQY
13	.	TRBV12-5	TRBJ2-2	ASGLVSGYTGELF
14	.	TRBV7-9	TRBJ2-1	ASSLAGHSSYNEQF
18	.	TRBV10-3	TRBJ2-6	AISLFSGLAGFSGANVLT
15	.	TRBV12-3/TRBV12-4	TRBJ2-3	ASSLGTALLTTDTQY
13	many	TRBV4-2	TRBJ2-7	ASSPLAVSSYEQY